These T cell receptor beta chains were read from a single sample in a study of radiotherapy plus CTLA-4 blockade in lung cancer. Measured with immunoSEQ multiplex PCR; TCRdb has only the in-frame clones, and not every one. In the table there are under 110,000 clones, approximately 81% of which are singletons. The sequenced sample was peripheral blood, obtained from a patient treated with radiotherapy plus ipilimumab. All receptors derive from a human donor with non-small cell lung cancer that progressed on radiotherapy plus ipilimumab. Some clones in this sample may be carry-over from other donors' samples. Each CDR3 is given with its conserved first and last residue. Each record gives: V gene, D gene, clone size, J gene, CDR3 DNA, CDR3 protein. A D gene is named only where the DNA matches it firmly. The size field is filled for only some rows; it gives once, few, many or a size class.

V gene: TRBV7-2
D gene: -
clone size: -
J gene: TRBJ1-2
CDR3 DNA: TGTGCCAGCAACGGACCGGGACTGGGCTATGGCTACACCTTC
CDR3 protein: CASNGPGLGYGYTF

V gene: TRBV6-1
D gene: -
clone size: -
J gene: TRBJ1-2
CDR3 DNA: TGTGCCAGCAGCTCTGTTAGGCGCGGGAACTATGGCTACACCTTC
CDR3 protein: CASSSVRRGNYGYTF

V gene: TRBV18
D gene: -
clone size: -
J gene: TRBJ2-1
CDR3 DNA: TGTGCCAGCTCACCATTAAGGGGGGGTGAGCAGTTCTTC
CDR3 protein: CASSPLRGGEQFF

V gene: TRBV10-3
D gene: -
clone size: -
J gene: TRBJ2-2
CDR3 DNA: TGTGCCATCAGTGGCGAGAACACCGGGGAGCTGTTTTTT
CDR3 protein: CAISGENTGELFF

V gene: TRBV9
D gene: -
clone size: -
J gene: TRBJ2-3
CDR3 DNA: TGTGCCAGCAGCGCGGGGAGAGCTAGCACAGATACGCAGTATTTT
CDR3 protein: CASSAGRASTDTQYF

V gene: TRBV7-2
D gene: -
clone size: -
J gene: TRBJ1-1
CDR3 DNA: TGTGCCAGCAACAAACAGATGAACACTGAAGCTTTCTTT
CDR3 protein: CASNKQMNTEAFF

V gene: TRBV29-1
D gene: -
clone size: few
J gene: TRBJ2-1
CDR3 DNA: TGCAGCGTTGAAGGATTAGGGGGGAATGAGCAGTTCTTC
CDR3 protein: CSVEGLGGNEQFF

V gene: TRBV9
D gene: -
clone size: -
J gene: TRBJ1-6
CDR3 DNA: TGTGCCAGCAGCGTAGATGTAGTTAATTCACCCCTCCACTTT
CDR3 protein: CASSVDVVNSPLHF

V gene: TRBV27
D gene: -
clone size: -
J gene: TRBJ1-2
CDR3 DNA: TGTGCCAGCAGTATGGGTCCCAGGGGACCTTACTTCTATGGCTACACCTTC
CDR3 protein: CASSMGPRGPYFYGYTF

V gene: TRBV30
D gene: -
clone size: -
J gene: TRBJ1-5
CDR3 DNA: TGTGCCTGGAGCTTGAACAGGAATCAGCCCCAGCATTTT
CDR3 protein: CAWSLNRNQPQHF

V gene: TRBV7-2
D gene: TRBD2
clone size: -
J gene: TRBJ2-3
CDR3 DNA: TGTGCCAGCAGCCCCCCCGGCGGGCTAGCGGGGGCCGATACGCAGTATTTT
CDR3 protein: CASSPPGGLAGADTQYF

V gene: TRBV9
D gene: -
clone size: -
J gene: TRBJ2-3
CDR3 DNA: TGTGCCAGCAGCGTAGGGGTCTCAGGCTACACAGATACGCAGTATTTT
CDR3 protein: CASSVGVSGYTDTQYF

V gene: TRBV5-6
D gene: TRBD1
clone size: -
J gene: TRBJ1-4
CDR3 DNA: TGTGCCAGCAGCCGGGACAGGATCGCCAGGGGCTATGAAAAACTGTTTTTT
CDR3 protein: CASSRDRIARGYEKLFF

V gene: TRBV18
D gene: -
clone size: -
J gene: TRBJ1-4
CDR3 DNA: TGTGCCAGCTCACCCGAGTACGGGGAAAAACTGTTTTTT
CDR3 protein: CASSPEYGEKLFF

V gene: TRBV6-1
D gene: -
clone size: -
J gene: TRBJ2-3
CDR3 DNA: TGTGCCAGCAGTGAATTCCAGGGTGGGACAGATACGCAGTATTTT
CDR3 protein: CASSEFQGGTDTQYF

V gene: TRBV10-3
D gene: TRBD1
clone size: few
J gene: TRBJ2-7
CDR3 DNA: TGTGCCATCAGTGAACAGGGGGCGGCCGAGCAGTACTTC
CDR3 protein: CAISEQGAAEQYF

V gene: TRBV7-9
D gene: -
clone size: -
J gene: TRBJ1-1
CDR3 DNA: TGTGCCAGCAGCTTCAGGGAGGCTGGGACTGAAGCTTTCTTT
CDR3 protein: CASSFREAGTEAFF

V gene: TRBV5-1
D gene: -
clone size: -
J gene: TRBJ1-1
CDR3 DNA: TGCGCCAGCAGCTTGTACCCCGAGAACACTGAAGCTTTCTTT
CDR3 protein: CASSLYPENTEAFF

V gene: TRBV5-1
D gene: TRBD1
clone size: -
J gene: TRBJ1-2
CDR3 DNA: TGCGCCAGCAGCACCGGGACAGATGGCTACACCTTC
CDR3 protein: CASSTGTDGYTF

V gene: TRBV6-5
D gene: -
clone size: -
J gene: TRBJ1-2
CDR3 DNA: TGTGCCAGCAGTTACAGGGAGAACTATGGCTACACCTTC
CDR3 protein: CASSYRENYGYTF

V gene: TRBV11-2
D gene: TRBD2
clone size: -
J gene: TRBJ2-1
CDR3 DNA: TGTGCCAGCAGCTTAGCCATTAGCGGGGGGAACTACAATGAGCAGTTCTTC
CDR3 protein: CASSLAISGGNYNEQFF

V gene: TRBV5-1
D gene: -
clone size: -
J gene: TRBJ2-5
CDR3 DNA: TGCGCCAGCAGCCCCACAAACGGGGGACCCAAGACCCAGTACTTC
CDR3 protein: CASSPTNGGPKTQYF

V gene: TRBV7-2
D gene: TRBD1
clone size: few
J gene: TRBJ2-7
CDR3 DNA: TGTGCCAGCAGCTTAAGGACAGGACTCTCCTACGAGCAGTACTTC
CDR3 protein: CASSLRTGLSYEQYF

V gene: TRBV6-5
D gene: -
clone size: -
J gene: TRBJ2-7
CDR3 DNA: TGTGCCAGCAGTTACGGGACCGTCAGCGAGCAGTACTTC
CDR3 protein: CASSYGTVSEQYF

V gene: TRBV11-3
D gene: TRBD2
clone size: -
J gene: TRBJ2-1
CDR3 DNA: TGTGCCAGCAGCTTAGTTAGCGGGGGGGCTGATGAGCAGTTCTTC
CDR3 protein: CASSLVSGGADEQFF

V gene: TRBV5-1
D gene: -
clone size: -
J gene: TRBJ1-1
CDR3 DNA: TGCGCCAGCAGCTTGCAGTCGGACACTGAAGCTTTCTTT
CDR3 protein: CASSLQSDTEAFF

V gene: TRBV4-3
D gene: -
clone size: -
J gene: TRBJ2-1
CDR3 DNA: TGCGCCAGCAGCCATAATAGGGGGGCCGGGTACAATGAGCAGTTCTTC
CDR3 protein: CASSHNRGAGYNEQFF

V gene: TRBV11-1
D gene: -
clone size: once
J gene: TRBJ2-7
CDR3 DNA: TGTGCCAGCGTGGATCTGGCGCACGAGCAGTACTTC
CDR3 protein: CASVDLAHEQYF

V gene: TRBV30
D gene: TRBD1
clone size: -
J gene: TRBJ2-5
CDR3 DNA: TGTGCCTCCCCAAAGCTGACAGGGGGCACAGAGACCCAGTACTTC
CDR3 protein: CASPKLTGGTETQYF

V gene: TRBV5-1
D gene: TRBD1
clone size: -
J gene: TRBJ2-7
CDR3 DNA: TGCGCCAGCAGCTTGGAGGCGGGACAGGGGATATACGAGCAGTACTTC
CDR3 protein: CASSLEAGQGIYEQYF

V gene: TRBV2
D gene: -
clone size: -
J gene: TRBJ2-1
CDR3 DNA: TGTGCCAGCAGTGAAGCTTGGAGAGGGATAGGCTCCTACAATGAGCAGTTCTTC
CDR3 protein: CASSEAWRGIGSYNEQFF

V gene: TRBV5-4
D gene: -
clone size: once
J gene: TRBJ2-4
CDR3 DNA: TGTGCCAGCAGCTTGGGGTCCGCACCCGGACAGTACTTC
CDR3 protein: CASSLGSAPGQYF

V gene: TRBV5-1
D gene: -
clone size: -
J gene: TRBJ2-3
CDR3 DNA: TGCGCCAGCAGCTTAGGCAGCGCTAGCACAGATACGCAGTATTTT
CDR3 protein: CASSLGSASTDTQYF

V gene: TRBV27
D gene: -
clone size: -
J gene: TRBJ2-7
CDR3 DNA: TGTGCCAGCAGTTTAGATACGGGCGGTCGGTACGAGCAGTACTTC
CDR3 protein: CASSLDTGGRYEQYF

V gene: TRBV4-3
D gene: -
clone size: -
J gene: TRBJ2-1
CDR3 DNA: TGCGCCAGCAGCCAACGAGCGACTAGAGCTTACAATGAGCAGTTCTTC
CDR3 protein: CASSQRATRAYNEQFF

V gene: TRBV12-5
D gene: -
clone size: -
J gene: TRBJ2-7
CDR3 DNA: TGTGCTAGTGGTTTTTCGTACGAGCAGTACTTC
CDR3 protein: CASGFSYEQYF

V gene: TRBV9
D gene: TRBD2
clone size: -
J gene: TRBJ2-1
CDR3 DNA: TGTGCCAGCAGCGTAGAGGGACTAGCGTTCAATGAGCAGTTCTTC
CDR3 protein: CASSVEGLAFNEQFF

V gene: TRBV5-1
D gene: -
clone size: -
J gene: TRBJ2-7
CDR3 DNA: TGCGCCAGCAGCCGGGACTTTGCCTACGAGCAGTACTTC
CDR3 protein: CASSRDFAYEQYF

V gene: TRBV6-6
D gene: -
clone size: -
J gene: TRBJ1-6
CDR3 DNA: TGTGCCAGCAGTTACTCCCCGGGGACCTATAATTCACCCCTCCACTTT
CDR3 protein: CASSYSPGTYNSPLHF

V gene: TRBV7-6
D gene: TRBD1
clone size: -
J gene: TRBJ1-2
CDR3 DNA: TGTGCCAGCAGCTCGGCAGGGGGCGGCTACACCTTC
CDR3 protein: CASSSAGGGYTF

V gene: TRBV5-4
D gene: -
clone size: -
J gene: TRBJ1-1
CDR3 DNA: TGTGCCAGCAGCGGGGGCGTCAGGATGAACACTGAAGCTTTCTTT
CDR3 protein: CASSGGVRMNTEAFF

V gene: TRBV9
D gene: -
clone size: -
J gene: TRBJ1-1
CDR3 DNA: TGTGCCAGCAGCCCCCGGTGGGCAGGTAGGAGGTACACTGAAGCTTTCTTT
CDR3 protein: CASSPRWAGRRYTEAFF

V gene: TRBV19
D gene: -
clone size: -
J gene: TRBJ1-4
CDR3 DNA: TGTGCCAGTAGTACGACAGGTGAAAAACTGTTTTTT
CDR3 protein: CASSTTGEKLFF